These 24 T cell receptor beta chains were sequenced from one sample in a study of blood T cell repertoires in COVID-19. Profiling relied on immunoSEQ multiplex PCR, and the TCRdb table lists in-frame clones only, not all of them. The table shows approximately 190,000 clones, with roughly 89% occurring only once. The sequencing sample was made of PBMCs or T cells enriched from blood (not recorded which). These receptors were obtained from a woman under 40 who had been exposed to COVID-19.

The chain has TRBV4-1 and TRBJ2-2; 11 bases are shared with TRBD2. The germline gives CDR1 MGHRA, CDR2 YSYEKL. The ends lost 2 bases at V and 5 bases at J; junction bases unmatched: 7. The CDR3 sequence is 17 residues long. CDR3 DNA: TGCGCCAGCAGCCAACCCTCTAGCGGGGGGCCTACCGGGGAGCTGTTTTTT. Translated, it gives CASSQPSSGGPTGELFF.

The CDR3, as DNA: TGTGCCAGCTCACTGGACAGGGGTGAAAATCAGCCCCAGCATTTT. Its protein product is CASSLDRGENQPQHF. V usage is TRBV18 and J usage is TRBJ1-5, with TRBD1 matching over 9 bases. This CDR3 has 15 residues. In germline, CDR1 is KGHSH, CDR2 LQKENI. After removal of 4 bases from V and 4 bases from J, the junction contained 5 bases not matched to a gene.

The CDR3: CASSQGQLANYGYTF. The CDR3 nucleotides are TGCGCCAGCAGCCAGGGACAGTTAGCTAACTATGGCTACACCTTC. This chain connects TRBV4-1 to TRBJ1-2, with 7 bases fitting TRBD1. The germline CDR1 and CDR2 sequences are MGHRA and YSYEKL. The length of the CDR3 is 15 residues. The J segment lost 0 bases and the V segment lost 3 bases, leaving 4 bases of the junction unmatched.

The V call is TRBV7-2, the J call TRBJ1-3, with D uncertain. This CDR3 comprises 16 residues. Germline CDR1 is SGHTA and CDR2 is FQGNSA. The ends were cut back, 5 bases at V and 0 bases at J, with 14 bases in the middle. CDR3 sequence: CASSPRRTISGNTIYF. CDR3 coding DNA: TGTGCCAGCAGCCCCCGCAGGACTATCTCTGGAAACACCATATATTTT.

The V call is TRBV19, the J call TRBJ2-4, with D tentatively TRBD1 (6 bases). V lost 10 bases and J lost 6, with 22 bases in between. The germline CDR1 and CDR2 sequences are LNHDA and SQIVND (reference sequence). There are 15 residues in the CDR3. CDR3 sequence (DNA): TGTGCCACAAGTACAGGGAAAGTACCTGGAAACATTCAGTACTTC. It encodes CATSTGKVPGNIQYF.

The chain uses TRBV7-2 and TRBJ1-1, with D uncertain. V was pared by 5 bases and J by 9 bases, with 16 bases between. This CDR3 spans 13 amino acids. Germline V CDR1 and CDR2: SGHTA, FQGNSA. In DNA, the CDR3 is TGTGCCAGCAGCCCTAGTGTAGGCCGGAAAGCTTTCTTT. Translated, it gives CASSPSVGRKAFF.

The CDR3 spells CASLSQGESAFF. The CDR3 nucleotides are TGTGCCAGCCTGAGCCAGGGGGAGTCTGCTTTCTTT. The chain has TRBV28 and TRBJ1-1, with 7 bases identical to TRBD1. Trimming removed 8 bases from V and 11 bases from J; junction bases left unmatched: 11. From germline, CDR1 is MDHEN and CDR2 SYDVKM. The CDR3 spans 12 residues. Based on the CDR3 plus reference TRBV28 and TRBJ1-1, the full variable domain is DVKVTQSSRYLVKRTGEKVFLECVQDMDHENMFWYRQDPGLGLRLIYFSYDVKMKEKGDIPEGYSVSREKKERFSLILESASTNQTSMYLCASLSQGESAFFGQGTRLTVV.

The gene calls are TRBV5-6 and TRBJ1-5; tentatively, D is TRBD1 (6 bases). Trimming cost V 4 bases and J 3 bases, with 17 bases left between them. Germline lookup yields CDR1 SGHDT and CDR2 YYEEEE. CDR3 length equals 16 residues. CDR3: CASSQAQGRINQPQHF. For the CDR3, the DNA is TGTGCCAGCAGCCAAGCACAGGGAAGGATCAATCAGCCCCAGCATTTT. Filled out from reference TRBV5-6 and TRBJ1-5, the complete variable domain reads DAGVTQSPTHLIKTRGQQVTLRCSPKSGHDTVSWYQQALGQGPQFIFQYYEEEERQRGNFPDRFSGHQFPNYSSELNVNALLLGDSALYLCASSQAQGRINQPQHFGDGTRLSIL.

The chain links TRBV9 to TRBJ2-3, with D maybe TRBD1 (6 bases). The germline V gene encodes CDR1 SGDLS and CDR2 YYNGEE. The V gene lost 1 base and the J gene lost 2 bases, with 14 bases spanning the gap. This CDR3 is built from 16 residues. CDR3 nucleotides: TGTGCCAGCAGCGTACAAACGAGGACAGTCACAGATACGCAGTATTTT. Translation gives CASSVQTRTVTDTQYF.

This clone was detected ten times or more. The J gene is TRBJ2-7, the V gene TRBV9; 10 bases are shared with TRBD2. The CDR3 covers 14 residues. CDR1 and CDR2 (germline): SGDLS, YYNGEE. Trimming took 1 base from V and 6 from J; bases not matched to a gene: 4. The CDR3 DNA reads TGTGCCAGCAGCGTACTAGCGGGGGACCGCGAGCAGTACTTC. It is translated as CASSVLAGDREQYF.

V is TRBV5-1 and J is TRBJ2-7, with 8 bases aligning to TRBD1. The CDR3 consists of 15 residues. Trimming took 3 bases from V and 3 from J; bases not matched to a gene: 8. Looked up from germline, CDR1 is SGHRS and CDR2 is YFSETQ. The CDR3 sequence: CASSSGTGRVYEQYF. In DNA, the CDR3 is TGCGCCAGCAGCTCCGGGACAGGTAGGGTCTACGAGCAGTACTTC.

The CDR3 nucleotides are TGTGCCAGTAGTGACAGATTGAACACTGAAGCTTTCTTT. The encoded protein is CASSDRLNTEAFF. The chain is built from TRBV19 and TRBJ1-1; tentative D call: TRBD1 (5 bases). The CDR3 consists of 13 residues. CDR1 is LNHDA, CDR2 SQIVND, per germline (reference sequence). The V end lost 5 bases, the J end lost 0 bases, and 7 bases lay between the germline ends.

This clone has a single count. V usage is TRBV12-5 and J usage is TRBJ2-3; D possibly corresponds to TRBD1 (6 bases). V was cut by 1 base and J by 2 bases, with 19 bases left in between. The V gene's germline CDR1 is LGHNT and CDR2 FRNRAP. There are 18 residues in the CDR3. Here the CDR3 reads CASGLGVRTDLYTDTQYF. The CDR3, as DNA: TGTGCTAGTGGTTTGGGCGTCAGGACAGACCTCTACACAGATACGCAGTATTTT.

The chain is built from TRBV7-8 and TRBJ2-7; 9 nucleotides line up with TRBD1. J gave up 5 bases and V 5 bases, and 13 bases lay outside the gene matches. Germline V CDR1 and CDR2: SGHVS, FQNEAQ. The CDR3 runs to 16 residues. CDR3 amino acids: CASSPRWDREIHEQYF. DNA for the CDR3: TGTGCCAGCAGCCCGAGATGGGACAGGGAGATCCACGAGCAGTACTTC.

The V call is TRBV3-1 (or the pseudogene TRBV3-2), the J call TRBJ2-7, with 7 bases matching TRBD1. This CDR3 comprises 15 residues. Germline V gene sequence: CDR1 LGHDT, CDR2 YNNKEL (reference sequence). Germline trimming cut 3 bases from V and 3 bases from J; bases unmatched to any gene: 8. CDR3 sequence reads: CASSQGFDRDYEQYF. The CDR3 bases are TGTGCCAGCAGCCAGGGATTTGACAGGGACTACGAGCAGTACTTC.

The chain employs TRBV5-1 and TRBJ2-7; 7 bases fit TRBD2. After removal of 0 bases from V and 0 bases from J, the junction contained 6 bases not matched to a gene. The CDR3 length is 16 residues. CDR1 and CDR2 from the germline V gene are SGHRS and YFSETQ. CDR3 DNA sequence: TGCGCCAGCAGCTTGGCCGGGCTAGCGGCCTCCTACGAGCAGTACTTC. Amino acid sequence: CASSLAGLAASYEQYF. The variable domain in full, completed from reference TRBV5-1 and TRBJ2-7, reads KAGVTQTPRYLIKTRGQQVTLSCSPISGHRSVSWYQQTPGQGLQFLFEYFSETQRNKGNFPGRFSGRQFSNSRSEMNVSTLELGDSALYLCASSLAGLAASYEQYFGPGTRLTVT.

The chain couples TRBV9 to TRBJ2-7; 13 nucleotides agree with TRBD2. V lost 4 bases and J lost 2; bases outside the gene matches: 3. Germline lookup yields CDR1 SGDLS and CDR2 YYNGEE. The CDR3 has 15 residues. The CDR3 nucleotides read TGTGCCAGCAGCCAGGGACTAGCGGGGCCCTACGAGCAGTACTTC. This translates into CASSQGLAGPYEQYF.

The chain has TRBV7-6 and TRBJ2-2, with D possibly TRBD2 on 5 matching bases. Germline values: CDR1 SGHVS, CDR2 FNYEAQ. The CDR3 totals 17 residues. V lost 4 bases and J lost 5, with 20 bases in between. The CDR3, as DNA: TGTGCCAGCAGCTCCCAAGGCCGGGGTGGCTTTACCGGGGAGCTGTTTTTT. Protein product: CASSSQGRGGFTGELFF.

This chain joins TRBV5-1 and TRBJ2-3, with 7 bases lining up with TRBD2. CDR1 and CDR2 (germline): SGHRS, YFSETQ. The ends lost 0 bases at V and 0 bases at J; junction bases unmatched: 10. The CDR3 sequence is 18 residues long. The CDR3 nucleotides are TGCGCCAGCAGCTTGGGCCTAGCGGCCTACCTTAGCACAGATACGCAGTATTTT. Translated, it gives CASSLGLAAYLSTDTQYF.

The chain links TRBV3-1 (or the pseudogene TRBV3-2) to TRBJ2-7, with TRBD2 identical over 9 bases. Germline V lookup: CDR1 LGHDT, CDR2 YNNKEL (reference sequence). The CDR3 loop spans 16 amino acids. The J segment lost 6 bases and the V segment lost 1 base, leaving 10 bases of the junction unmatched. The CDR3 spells CASSQVGSGGVTEQYF. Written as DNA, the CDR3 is TGTGCCAGCAGCCAAGTTGGTAGCGGGGGTGTTACCGAGCAGTACTTC.

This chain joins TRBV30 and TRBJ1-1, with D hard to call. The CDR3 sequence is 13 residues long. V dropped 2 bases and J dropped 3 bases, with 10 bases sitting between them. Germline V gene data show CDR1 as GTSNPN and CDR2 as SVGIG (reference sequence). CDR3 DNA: TGTGCCTGGAGTCTGCGGGGAGACACTGAAGCTTTCTTT. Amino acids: CAWSLRGDTEAFF.

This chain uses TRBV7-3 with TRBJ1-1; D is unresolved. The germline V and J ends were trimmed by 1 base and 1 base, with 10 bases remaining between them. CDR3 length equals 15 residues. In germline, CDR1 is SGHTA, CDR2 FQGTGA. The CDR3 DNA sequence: TGTGCCAGCAGCTTAATTCCGTCTCCGAACACTGAAGCTTTCTTT. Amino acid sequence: CASSLIPSPNTEAFF.

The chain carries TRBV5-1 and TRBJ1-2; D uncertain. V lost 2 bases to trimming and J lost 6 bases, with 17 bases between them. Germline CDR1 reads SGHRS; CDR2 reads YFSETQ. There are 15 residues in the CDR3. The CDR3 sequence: CASSFTLKSSDGYTF. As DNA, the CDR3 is TGCGCCAGCAGCTTTACTCTAAAAAGTTCGGATGGCTACACCTTC.

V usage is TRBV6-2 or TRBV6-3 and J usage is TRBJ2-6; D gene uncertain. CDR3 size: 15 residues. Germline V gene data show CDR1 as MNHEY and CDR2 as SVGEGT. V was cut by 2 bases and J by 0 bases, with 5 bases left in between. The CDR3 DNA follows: TGTGCCAGCAGTTACCCGAGCTCTGGGGCCAACGTCCTGACTTTC. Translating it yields CASSYPSSGANVLTF.